The T cell receptor (beta chain) described here comes from a study of blood T cell repertoires in COVID-19. TCRdb's copy holds only in-frame clones and misses some; the assay was immunoSEQ multiplex PCR. The data hold about 300,000 clones, with around 85% observed a single time. J was trimmed by 1 base and V by 4 bases; bases with no gene match: 15. This CDR3 has 20 residues. Looked up from germline, CDR1 is KGHDR and CDR2 is SFDVKD. The source is a woman in her twenties or thirties who had been exposed to COVID-19. Sequenced material: PBMCs or T cells enriched from blood (not recorded which). The chain employs TRBV24-1 and TRBJ1-5; the match to TRBD1 covers 10 bases. In DNA form, the CDR3 reads TGTGCCACCAGTGACCGTAAAAAGGACAGGGGGGGGTTAAGCAATCAGCCCCAGCATTTT. This gives the protein CATSDRKKDRGGLSNQPQHF.